This TCR beta chain was sequenced for a study of T cell responses to AZD1222 COVID-19 vaccine (dated by TCRdb to about 2021). At the level of the whole study: TCR sequencing covered fewer than 250 trial participants: 207 given two doses of AZD1222 and about 26 given two doses of MenACWY control vaccine. Trial participants were enrolled by age into 18-55, 56-69 and 70-plus year subgroups, with 148, 28 and 57 TCR-sequenced participants respectively. Broad study findings and their caveats: Most participants were white British and females outnumbered males, and the authors suggested that clonal diversity may have been underestimated. Because no day 14 peak-response samples were available, the repertoires could be characterized only after the peak T cell response. Vaccine-associated CD4 TCRs spanned the whole spike protein, with dominant responses in regions 160-218 and 743-854. Nearly half of unique spike-specific TCRs reportedly recognized epitopes outside regions mutated in the B.1.351 and B.1.1.7 variants. Only a handful of AZD1222 recipients were SARS-CoV-2 seropositive at baseline, limiting conclusions about previously exposed vaccinees. A significant rise in spike-specific TCR breadth and depth was observed after two AZD1222 doses relative to day 0 and relative to MenACWY recipients. In the small 56-69-year group, the increase in depth fell short of significance, most likely because of low power.

The time point label here, explained by the study, means: about 28 days (+/-7) after the second vaccine dose. The sample's treatment or condition label is to be understood as: meningococcal conjugate vaccine given as trial control. Vaccinee samples came from UK trials COV001 and COV002, including a single-blind randomized controlled phase 2/3 trial of AZD1222 (ChAdOx1 nCoV-19) in healthy adults. For TCRbeta chain sequencing, PBMC samples were collected from trial participants at day 0 and at day 28 after the second dose. Notes on this clone: Its antigen is still unknown. No per-base quality is available; no much larger clone lies one base away.

Spanning cysteine to phenylalanine, the CDR3 consists of 15 amino acids. The DNA shown is the 45-base CDR3, in frame from base 1. The germline V gene provides CDR1 SGHTA and CDR2 FQGTGA. Trimming removed 5 bases from V and 4 bases from J; the gene matches leave 6 bases unexplained. The CDR3 regions of human TCRbeta chains were analyzed by immunosequencing. Under the source paper's analysis protocol: Repertoire TCRs were checked for matches against a reference library of SARS-CoV-2-specific TCRs that had been generated using the MIRA antigen-specificity platform. Breadth was defined as the fraction of unique TCRs that were SARS-CoV-2-associated, and depth was defined as the fraction of total T cells that were SARS-CoV-2-associated. Using the MIRA data, each spike-specific TCR was assigned both to the spike region to which the TCR was reactive and to a CD4 or CD8 class. Log10-transformed breadth and depth values were compared by one-way ANOVA with Sidak's multiple comparisons tests. Sourced from immuneACCESS, this table was stored by TCRdb with only in-frame sequences that have V and J called. A share of the clones is absent; for the studies checked, an unresolved V gene accounts for under half, and the remainder has no known explanation. Clone size and the V and J calls come from that table; the DNA yielded D and trimming. The sample contains 150,000 to 200,000 clones, 85% to 90% of them found a single time. The top ten constitute roughly 4% of the sample.

Sequencing used peripheral blood, obtained 28 days after the second dose of the MenACWY control vaccine. The TCR originated in an adult who received the MenACWY meningococcal vaccine as a control. The V and J segments used are TRBV7-3 and TRBJ1-3; a stretch of 9 junction bases matches TRBD1. The DNA reads as follows: TGTGCCAGCAGCAGTACAGGGGGCGCCGGAAACACCATATATTTT. It specifies CASSSTGGAGNTIYF.